This T cell receptor beta chain was identified during a study of blood T cell repertoires in COVID-19. Study summary: Acute and convalescent COVID-19 samples came from the United States, Italy and Spain. The cDNA or gDNA used as material had been derived from T cells, B-cell-depleted T cells, or PBMCs.

Produced via immunoSEQ multiplex PCR; TCRdb's table is partial and in-frame only. The sample has about 190,000 clones, 76% seen once. Material for sequencing was PBMCs or T cells enriched from blood (not recorded which). This TCR was recovered from a woman in her 50s with acute COVID-19.

CDR3 sequence (DNA): TGCGCCAGCAGCTTTATGACAGGGAGAGATTCACCCCTCCACTTT. This sequence encodes CASSFMTGRDSPLHF. The rearrangement links TRBV5-1 to TRBJ1-6; 7 bases line up with TRBD1. Looked up from germline, CDR1 is SGHRS and CDR2 is YFSETQ. The CDR3 runs to 15 residues. Germline trimming cut 2 bases from V and 8 bases from J; bases unmatched to any gene: 7. Combining the CDR3 with reference TRBV5-1 and TRBJ1-6 gives the whole variable domain KAGVTQTPRYLIKTRGQQVTLSCSPISGHRSVSWYQQTPGQGLQFLFEYFSETQRNKGNFPGRFSGRQFSNSRSEMNVSTLELGDSALYLCASSFMTGRDSPLHFGNGTRLTVT.